This TCR beta chain was identified during a study of shared clonotypes between healthy human individuals (dated by TCRdb to the early 2020s). Broadly, across the study: The cohort included three men and a couple of women between 18 and 49 years of age. To increase sequencing depth and limit assay-specific biases, TCR repertoire library preparation and sequencing were carried out by different laboratories using diverse techniques. Between about 0.8 and 9.5 billion PBMCs per donor were obtained by leukapheresis. For each donor, CD4 naive and CD4 memory were each run on three plates, CD8 naive on two plates, and CD8 memory on one plate. The study deeply sequenced blood TCR repertoires of about 5 healthy adults to estimate repertoire size and the extent of clonotype sharing between individuals.

From a lookup of the germline V gene, CDR1 and CDR2 are WSHSY and SAAADI. The CDR3 measures 13 amino acids from cysteine to phenylalanine. Only the CDR3 region is kept as DNA, spanning 39 bases read in frame from base 1. Trimming leaves V shorter by 6 bases and J shorter by 7 bases, with the junction holding 7 bases beyond the gene matches. Overall results and qualifications from the work: Pairwise subsampling indicated that sequencing depth was expected to affect the degree of clonotype sharing among donors. Clonotypes shared by all four sorted-subset donors showed higher generation probabilities than non-shared clonotypes. Across four donors, roughly 5.4% of naive CD4, approximately 3.6% of naive CD8, 2.3% of memory CD4, and approximately 0.4% of memory CD8 clonotypes were shared. Even with the large sequencing depth, rarefaction of the sorted-subset datasets indicated that sequencing was incomplete. Because the study included only a small number of donors, the genetic and exposure-history diversity represented was limited. Sampling was restricted to blood, and TCR repertoires in tissues likely differ from the TCR repertoires found in blood. Estimated clonotype richness was generally larger for naive than for memory subsets.

For the CD8 naive samples, CD45RO-negative cells were positively selected for CCR7, yielding a CD45RA+CCR7+ population from which TemRA cells were excluded. Donors were healthy HIV-negative adults with no recently reported acute infections or vaccinations. Only Caucasian adults living in Nashville, Tennessee, USA were represented among the donors. After blood collection by leukapheresis, PBMCs were isolated using Ficoll-Histopaque density gradient centrifugation and then cryopreserved in the vapor phase of liquid nitrogen. Analytical flow cytometry was used to check the purity and quantity of each magnetically sorted T cell population. Each sorted fraction had its genomic DNA isolated and then quantified by UV absorbance on a Nanodrop 2000c. In the case of this clone: Its antigen remains unidentified. Base qualities are not at hand, and no much larger clone is one base apart.

TCR CDR3 regions were amplified from genomic DNA by multiplex PCR using the deep immunoSEQ assay. Extracted genomic DNA from each cell subset was distributed evenly across all wells of several immunoSEQ 96-well plates, and each plate was treated as a replicate. For sorted subsets, about 0.2 ug genomic DNA, equal to 30,000 to 35,000 T cell genomes, was loaded into each replicate PCR. The purified libraries were quantified using a Qubit 3.0 fluorometer, sized with a Bioanalyzer 2100, and then quantified again using the KAPA Library Quantification kit. A separate single-read 150-cycle Illumina NextSeq 550 flow cell was used to sequence each immunoSEQ 96-well plate. The authors processed their data as follows. The immunoSEQ output contained only junctional sequences without quality scores, so filtering could not match that applied to full-length reads. Sequences were annotated with PyIR, a Python wrapper for IgBLAST v1.9, and V/J genes and CDR3 were assigned using IMGT germline references. Reads were filtered out if the reads had weak V/J assignments (E-value above 1e-6), no CDR3, stop codons, out-of-frame junctions, or ambiguous translated residues. V3J clonotypes were defined as sequences sharing an identical inferred V gene, J gene, and CDR3 amino acid sequence. Percentage overlap between repertoires was calculated by dividing the number of shared unique clonotypes by the size of the smaller repertoire. Richness of each repertoire was evaluated using RTK rarefaction, the Chao1 estimator, and Recon v2.1 estimates of unobserved clonotypes. OLGA was used to compute generation probabilities for all TCRbeta clonotypes that the gDNA method yielded from a handful of donors. TCRdb provides this immuneACCESS table in a form limited to in-frame rearrangements. Some clones are lacking; in checked studies, under half of them reflect an unresolved V gene, and why the rest are absent is not known. V and J calls plus clone size are reproduced from that table; the DNA served to infer D and trimming. In all, the sample holds approximately 840,000 clones, and around 96% of those were seen once. Less than 0.25% of the sample goes to the ten largest clones.

The chain links TRBV10-2 with TRBJ2-7, and 9 junctional nucleotides match TRBD1. The source of this sequence is a man aged 25-45 years in good health. Sequenced material: naive CD8+ T cells sorted from blood. The cell subset or site label here, explained by the study, means: CD45RA+CCR7+. The DNA sequence follows: TGCGCCAGCAGGGAACAGGGGGCGCGGGAGCAGTACTTC. The translation is CASREQGAREQYF.